This TCR beta chain stems from a study of type 1 and type 2 diabetes patients. Study context: The cohort mixed type 1 diabetes, type 2 diabetes and nondiabetic donors. Across the study, about 19,000,000 paired-end reads were produced.

Genomic DNA was the PCR template. Multiplex PCR with 30 forward and 13 reverse primers amplified the TCR beta CDR3. TCRdb ran MiXCR on the multiplex PCR reads and lists one entry per CDR3 protein. The top ten hold roughly 13% of the sample, which has under 300,000 distinct CDR3 sequences, around 47% seen once. CDR1 is WNHNN and CDR2 is SYGVQD in the germline V gene (reference sequence). Trimming removed 7 bases from V and 2 bases from J; junction bases left unmatched: 7. The CDR3 covers 15 residues. In this sample, this clonotype turned up many times. This rearrangement joins TRBV10-1 to TRBJ2-5, with 10 bases aligning to TRBD1. The source is a man aged 18 to 30 with type 2 diabetes. Sequencing input: peripheral blood mononuclear cells (PBMCs). The CDR3 coding sequence is TGCGCCAGCAACAACGGACAGGGGGGACAAGAGACCCAGTACTTC. It is translated as CASNNGQGGQETQYF.